The rows below give T cell receptor beta chains drawn from one sample of a study of T-cell reconstitution after alpha-beta-depleted transplantation in children. TCRdb analysed the PCR reads with MiXCR anew, one entry per CDR3 protein. The data show hundreds of thousands of distinct CDR3 sequences, around 11% seen once. The specimen comprised PBMCs from the stem cell graft donor, sampled from the stem cell graft. These receptors were collected from a human donor who donated a stem cell graft to a child with acute lymphoblastic leukemia. The CDR3 runs from the conserved cysteine through the conserved F or W. A D gene is named only where the DNA matches it firmly. A clone size is listed for some rows: how often the clone was seen (once, few, many), or a class if it is expanded.

J | V | size | D | CDR3 | DNA
TRBJ2-7 | TRBV6-6 | few | - | CASSYVEYEQYF | TGTGCCAGCAGTTACGTGGAGTACGAGCAGTACTTC
TRBJ1-2 | TRBV7-9 | - | - | CASSLASGGWSYGYTF | TGTGCCAGCAGCTTAGCCTCCGGGGGCTGGAGCTATGGCTACACCTTC
TRBJ2-6 | TRBV28 | many | - | CASSGGGGANVLTF | TGTGCCAGTTCAGGAGGAGGAGGGGCCAACGTCCTGACTTTC
TRBJ2-3 | TRBV12-3/TRBV12-4 | many | - | CASSLRESTDTQYF | TGTGCCAGCAGTTTGAGGGAGAGCACAGATACGCAGTATTTT
TRBJ1-2 | TRBV20-1 | few | TRBD1 | CSARGQGAGGYTF | TGCAGTGCTAGAGGACAGGGGGCTGGTGGCTACACCTTC
TRBJ2-7 | TRBV6-2/TRBV6-3 | - | - | CASSYDGNYEQYF | TGTGCCAGCAGTTACGACGGAAACTACGAGCAGTACTTC
TRBJ2-3 | TRBV5-6 | many | TRBD2 | CASRSTSEGTDTQYF | TGTGCCAGCAGGTCTACTAGCGAAGGCACAGATACGCAGTATTTT
TRBJ2-5 | TRBV4-1 | many | - | CASSGSGEETQYF | TGCGCCAGCAGCGGGTCAGGGGAAGAGACCCAGTACTTC
TRBJ2-5 | TRBV30 | few | - | CAWRGQETQYF | TGTGCCTGGAGGGGGCAAGAGACCCAGTACTTC
TRBJ2-7 | TRBV3-1 | many | TRBD1 | CASSHRRRTGGYEQYF | TGTGCCAGCAGCCATCGCCGTCGGACAGGAGGCTACGAGCAGTACTTC
TRBJ1-1 | TRBV5-1 | - | - | CASSLGVRADTEAFF | TGCGCCAGCAGCTTGGGGGTGCGGGCGGACACTGAAGCTTTCTTT
TRBJ1-1 | TRBV5-1 | many | TRBD1 | CASSWTGKNTEAFF | TGCGCCAGCAGCTGGACAGGGAAGAACACTGAAGCTTTCTTT
TRBJ1-4 | TRBV6-1 | many | TRBD1 | CASRFGTGGEKLFF | TGTGCCAGCAGATTCGGGACAGGGGGTGAAAAACTGTTTTTT
TRBJ2-1 | TRBV7-3 | many | TRBD2 | CASSLTGLAGNSYNEQFF | TGTGCCAGCAGCTTAACGGGACTAGCGGGAAACTCCTACAATGAGCAGTTCTTC
TRBJ2-5 | TRBV7-2 | many | TRBD2 | CASSFLSSGETQYF | TGTGCCAGCAGCTTCCTATCTAGCGGCGAGACCCAGTACTTC
TRBJ2-2 | TRBV5-5 | many | - | CASNFRPTGELFF | TGTGCCAGCAACTTTAGGCCCACCGGGGAGCTGTTTTTT
TRBJ2-5 | TRBV5-6 | many | TRBD1 | CASSQGATETQYF | TGTGCCAGCAGCCAGGGGGCCACAGAGACCCAGTACTTC
TRBJ1-6 | TRBV15 | many | - | CATSRGTANNSPLHF | TGTGCCACCAGCAGGGGGACTGCGAATAATTCACCCCTCCACTTT
TRBJ1-5 | TRBV20-1 | many | TRBD1 | CSAGGQDNQPQHF | TGCAGTGCTGGAGGACAGGACAATCAGCCCCAGCATTTT
TRBJ2-7 | TRBV20-1 | many | TRBD2 | CSAQGAGAYEQYF | TGCAGTGCTCAAGGAGCGGGAGCCTACGAGCAGTACTTC
TRBJ2-4 | TRBV7-4 | - | - | CATSKEYSWGNEAKNIQYF | TGTGCCACCAGCAAAGAATATAGTTGGGGGAATGAGGCCAAAAACATTCAGTACTTC
TRBJ1-2 | TRBV15 | many | - | CATSRDPVYGYTF | TGTGCCACCAGCAGAGATCCCGTTTATGGCTACACCTTC
TRBJ1-1 | TRBV7-8 | few | - | CASSLERAPEAFF | TGTGCCAGCAGCTTAGAAAGGGCCCCTGAAGCTTTCTTT
TRBJ2-1 | TRBV18 | many | TRBD2 | CASSPVSGSGNEQFF | TGTGCCAGCTCACCAGTTAGCGGGAGCGGCAATGAGCAGTTCTTC
TRBJ2-5 | TRBV6-5 | many | - | CASSSPGGGETQYF | TGTGCCAGCAGTTCCCCTGGGGGAGGAGAGACCCAGTACTTC
TRBJ2-5 | TRBV18 | many | - | CASSPRQATQETQYF | TGTGCCAGCTCACCGCGGCAGGCGACACAAGAGACCCAGTACTTC
TRBJ1-6 | TRBV7-2 | many | - | CASSLVNSPLHF | TGTGCCAGCAGCTTAGTTAATTCACCCCTCCACTTT
TRBJ2-4 | TRBV12-3/TRBV12-4 | many | TRBD2 | CASTLGGVGYF | TGTGCCAGCACCCTCGGGGGGGTTGGGTACTTC
TRBJ1-2 | TRBV29-1 | many | TRBD1 | CSVAQGNGYGYTF | TGCAGCGTAGCACAGGGGAACGGCTATGGCTACACCTTC
TRBJ2-3 | TRBV12-3/TRBV12-4 | many | TRBD2 | CASSLRRGRGADTQYF | TGTGCCAGCAGTTTAAGGCGTGGGAGGGGAGCAGATACGCAGTATTTT
TRBJ2-7 | TRBV12-3/TRBV12-4 | many | - | CASSWGGGEQYF | TGTGCCAGCAGTTGGGGAGGGGGCGAGCAGTACTTC